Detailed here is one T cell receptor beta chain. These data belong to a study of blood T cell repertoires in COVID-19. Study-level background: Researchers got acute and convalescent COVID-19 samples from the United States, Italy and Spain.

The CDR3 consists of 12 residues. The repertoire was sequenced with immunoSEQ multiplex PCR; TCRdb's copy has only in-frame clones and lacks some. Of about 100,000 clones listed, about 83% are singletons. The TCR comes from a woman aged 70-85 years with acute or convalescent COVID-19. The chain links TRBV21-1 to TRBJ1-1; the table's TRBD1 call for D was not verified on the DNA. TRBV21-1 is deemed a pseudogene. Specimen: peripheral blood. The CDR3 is CASRGRATEAFF. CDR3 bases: TGTGCCAGCAGGGGCAGGGCCACTGAAGCTTTCTTT.